The TCR beta chain under discussion was sequenced for a study of T cells after yellow fever vaccination. Study observations and caveats: The booster response re-showed most primary clones: more than 95% CD4, around 87% CD8. Weaker in magnitude, the secondary response showed a faster peak on day 5 versus 15. Repertoires obtained by FACS sorting could include abundant clonotypes that entered as contaminants from the bulk population.

5'RACE template switching generated TCR cDNA, adding a universal primer site and UMIs. A single record per CDR3 protein comes from TCRdb applying MiXCR to the 5' RACE reads. The sample carries nearly 350,000 distinct CDR3 sequences, roughly 8.6% recorded once. At least ten counts were recorded for this clonotype. Its target is not known. The clonotype originates from a man aged 18 to 35 who received the YFV17D yellow fever vaccine. The material sequenced was PBMCs, taken 35 to 50 days after the first yellow fever vaccination.

CDR3 in DNA: TGTGCCACCAGTGAAACGACTAGCGGGGGATCCCGCACAGATACGCAGTATTTT. This codes for CATSETTSGGSRTDTQYF. V gene TRBV24-1 combines with J gene TRBJ2-3; 12 positions agree with TRBD2. Germline values: CDR1 KGHDR, CDR2 SFDVKD. CDR3 length equals 18 residues. Germline trimming cut 4 bases from V and 1 base from J; bases unmatched to any gene: 8.